This T cell receptor (beta chain) derives from a study of OX40 agonist ivuxolimab in advanced cancers. Study information: Each patient was given ivuxolimab into a vein every 2 weeks, at 0.01 to 10 mg/kg. The study, taken as a whole, reports: The study did not work out the antigen specificity of the expanded peripheral T cells.

Sequencing was performed with immunoSEQ multiplex PCR; in TCRdb, only in-frame clones are kept and a portion is missing. The repertoire holds some 46,000 clones, with about 89% as singletons. In the case of this clone: The antigen is undetermined.

Trimming pared 3 bases from V and 2 bases from J, leaving 8 bases between. Germline V CDR1 and CDR2: SGHVS, FNYEAQ. CDR3 length: 14 amino acids. The sample consisted of CD4+ or CD8+ T cells sorted from blood, taken in a trial of the OX40 agonist ivuxolimab. This receptor was obtained from an adult with an advanced solid tumor such as melanoma, head and neck, liver or kidney cancer. J is TRBJ2-1 and V is TRBV7-6, with D maybe TRBD2 (5 bases). The CDR3 region is CASSLEAAYNEQFF. For the CDR3, the DNA is TGTGCCAGCAGCTTGGAGGCGGCCTACAATGAGCAGTTCTTC.